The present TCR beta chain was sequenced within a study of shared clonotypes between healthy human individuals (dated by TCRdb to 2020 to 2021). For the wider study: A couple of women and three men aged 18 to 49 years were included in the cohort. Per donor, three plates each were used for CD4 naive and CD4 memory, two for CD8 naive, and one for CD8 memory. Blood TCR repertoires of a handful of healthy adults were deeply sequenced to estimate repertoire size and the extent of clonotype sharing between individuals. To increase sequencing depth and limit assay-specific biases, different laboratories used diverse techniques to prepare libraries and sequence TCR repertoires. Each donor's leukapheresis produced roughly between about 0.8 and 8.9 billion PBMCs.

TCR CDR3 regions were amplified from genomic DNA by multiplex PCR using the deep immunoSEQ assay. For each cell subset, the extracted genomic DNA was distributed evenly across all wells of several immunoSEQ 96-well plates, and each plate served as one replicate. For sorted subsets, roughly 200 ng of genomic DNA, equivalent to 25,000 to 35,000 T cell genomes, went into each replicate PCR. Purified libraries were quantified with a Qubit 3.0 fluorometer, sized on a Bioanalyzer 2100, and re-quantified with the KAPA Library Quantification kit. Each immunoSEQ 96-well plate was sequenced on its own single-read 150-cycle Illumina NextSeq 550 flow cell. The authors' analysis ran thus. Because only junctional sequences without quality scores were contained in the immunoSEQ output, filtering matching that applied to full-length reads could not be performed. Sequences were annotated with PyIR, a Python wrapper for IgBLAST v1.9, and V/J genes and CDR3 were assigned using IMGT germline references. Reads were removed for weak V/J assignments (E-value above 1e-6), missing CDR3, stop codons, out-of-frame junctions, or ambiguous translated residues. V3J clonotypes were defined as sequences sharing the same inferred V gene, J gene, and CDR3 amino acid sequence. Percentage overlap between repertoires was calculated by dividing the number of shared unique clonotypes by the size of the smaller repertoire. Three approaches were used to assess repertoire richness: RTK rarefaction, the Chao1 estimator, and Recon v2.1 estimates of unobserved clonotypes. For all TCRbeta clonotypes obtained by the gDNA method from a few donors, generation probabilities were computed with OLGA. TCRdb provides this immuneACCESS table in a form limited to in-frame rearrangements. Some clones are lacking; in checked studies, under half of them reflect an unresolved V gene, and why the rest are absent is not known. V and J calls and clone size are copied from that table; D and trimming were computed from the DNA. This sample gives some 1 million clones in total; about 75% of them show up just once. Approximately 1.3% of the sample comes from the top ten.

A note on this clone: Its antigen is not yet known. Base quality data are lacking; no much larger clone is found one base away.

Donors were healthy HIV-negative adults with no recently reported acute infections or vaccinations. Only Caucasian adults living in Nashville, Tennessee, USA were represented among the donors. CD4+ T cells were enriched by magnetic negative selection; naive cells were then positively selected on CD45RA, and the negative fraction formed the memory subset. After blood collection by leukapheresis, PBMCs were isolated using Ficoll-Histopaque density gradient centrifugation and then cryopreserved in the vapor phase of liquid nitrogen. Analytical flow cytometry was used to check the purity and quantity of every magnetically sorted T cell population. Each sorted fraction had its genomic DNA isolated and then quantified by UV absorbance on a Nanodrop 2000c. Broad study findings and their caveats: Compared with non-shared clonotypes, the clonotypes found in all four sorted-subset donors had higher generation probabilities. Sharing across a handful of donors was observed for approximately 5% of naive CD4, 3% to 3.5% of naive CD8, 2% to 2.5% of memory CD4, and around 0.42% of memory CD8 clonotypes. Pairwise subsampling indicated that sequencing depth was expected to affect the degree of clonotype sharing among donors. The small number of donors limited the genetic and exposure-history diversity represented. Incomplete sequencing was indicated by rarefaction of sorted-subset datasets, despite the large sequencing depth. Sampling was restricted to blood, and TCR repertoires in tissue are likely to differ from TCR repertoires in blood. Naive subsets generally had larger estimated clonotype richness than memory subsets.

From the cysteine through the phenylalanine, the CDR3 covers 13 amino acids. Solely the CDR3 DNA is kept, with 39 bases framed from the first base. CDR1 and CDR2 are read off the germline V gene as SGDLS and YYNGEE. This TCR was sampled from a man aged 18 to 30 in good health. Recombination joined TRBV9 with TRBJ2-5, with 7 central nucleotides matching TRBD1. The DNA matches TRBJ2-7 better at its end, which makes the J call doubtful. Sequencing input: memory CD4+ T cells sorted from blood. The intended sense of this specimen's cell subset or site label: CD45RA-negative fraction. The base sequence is TGTGCCAGCAGCGCTGACAGGGCCTACGAGCAGTACTTC. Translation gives CASSADRAYEQYF.